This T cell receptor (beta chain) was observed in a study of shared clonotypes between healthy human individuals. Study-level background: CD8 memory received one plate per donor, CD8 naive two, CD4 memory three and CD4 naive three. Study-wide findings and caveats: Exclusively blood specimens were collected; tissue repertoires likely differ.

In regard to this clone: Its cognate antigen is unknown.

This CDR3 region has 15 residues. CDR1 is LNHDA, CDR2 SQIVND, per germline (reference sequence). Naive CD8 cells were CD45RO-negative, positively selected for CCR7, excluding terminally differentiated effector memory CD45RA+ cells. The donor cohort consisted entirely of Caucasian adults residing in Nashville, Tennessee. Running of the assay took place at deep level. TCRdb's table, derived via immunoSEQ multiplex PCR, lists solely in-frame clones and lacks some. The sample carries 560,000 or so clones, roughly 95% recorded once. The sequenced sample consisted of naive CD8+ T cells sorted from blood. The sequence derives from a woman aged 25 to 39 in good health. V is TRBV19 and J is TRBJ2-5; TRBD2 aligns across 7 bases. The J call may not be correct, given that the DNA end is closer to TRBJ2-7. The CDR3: CASRDKRDGSYEQYF. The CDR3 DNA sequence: TGTGCCAGTAGGGATAAGCGGGACGGGTCCTACGAGCAGTACTTC.